Below, 18 T cell receptor beta chains from the same sample are listed, as sequenced in a study of beta chain features in type 1 diabetes. Findings and limits, study-wide: Patients with Type 1 diabetes showed moderately but significantly shorter TCRB CDR3s in all four CD4+ subsets.

Their recognized antigens are unknown. Reverse transcribing all isolated RNA meant expressed TCRB transcripts were sequenced. Clones were read by immunoSEQ multiplex PCR, and TCRdb kept only the in-frame ones, dropping some. The table records about 740,000 clones, around an eighth of them present only once. What was sequenced was naive CD4+ T cells from blood. The receptors come from a man in his late teens or twenties with type 1 diabetes.

The chain has TRBV7-9 and TRBJ1-1; D perhaps matches TRBD1 (6 bases). The ends were cut back, 3 bases at V and 6 bases at J, with 14 bases in the middle. Germline CDR1 and CDR2: SEHNR and FQNEAQ (reference sequence). CDR3 length equals 14 residues. DNA for the CDR3: TGTGCCAGCAGCTTGACAGGTTACGTTCCTGAAGCTTTCTTT. It codes for CASSLTGYVPEAFF.

The chain is built from TRBV19 and TRBJ2-5; D might be TRBD1 or TRBD2, each matching 5 bases. This CDR3 spans 13 amino acids. Trimming removed 5 bases from V and 4 bases from J, with 11 bases in between. CDR1 is LNHDA, CDR2 SQIVND, per germline (reference sequence). The CDR3 nucleotides are TGTGCCAGTAGTGGGACCGCCGGAGAGACCCAGTACTTC. Amino acid sequence: CASSGTAGETQYF.

This rearrangement joins TRBV5-1 to TRBJ2-7; 7 nucleotides line up with TRBD1. Per germline, CDR1 SGHRS and CDR2 YFSETQ. V was pared by 3 bases and J by 2 bases, with 8 bases of the junction left unmatched. The CDR3 is 15 amino acids. CDR3 nucleotide sequence: TGCGCCAGCAGCTCTTGGACAGGCGACACCTACGAGCAGTACTTC. Translation: CASSSWTGDTYEQYF.

This chain uses TRBV30 with TRBJ1-2; D gene ambiguous. Germline V lookup: CDR1 GTSNPN, CDR2 SVGIG (reference sequence). CDR3 size: 15 residues. V was trimmed by 0 bases and J by 1 base, leaving 12 bases between them. The CDR3 here is CAWSVPGLLNYGYTF. The CDR3 DNA reads as TGTGCCTGGAGTGTCCCGGGGTTACTTAACTATGGCTACACCTTC.

This clone was observed a handful of times. This chain connects TRBV6-6 to TRBJ1-4, with TRBD1 as a possible D gene (5 bases). CDR3 length: 15 residues. Trimming took off 1 base at V and 2 bases at J, with 8 bases between the two ends. From germline, CDR1 is MNHNY and CDR2 SVGAGI (reference sequence). CDR3 in amino acids: CASSYLGETNEKLFF. The CDR3 nucleotides read TGTGCCAGCAGTTACTTGGGGGAGACTAATGAAAAACTGTTTTTT.

The rearrangement links TRBV4-1 to TRBJ1-6, with 9 bases fitting TRBD1. In germline, CDR1 is MGHRA, CDR2 YSYEKL. This CDR3 contains 18 residues. V trimming: 4 bases; J trimming: 1 base; junction bases outside the gene matches: 8. CDR3 in DNA: TGCGCCAGCAGCCCACCGGGACAGGGTATGTCCTATAATTCACCCCTCCACTTT. This gives the protein CASSPPGQGMSYNSPLHF.

This clone was counted between two and nine times. The J gene is TRBJ1-1, the V gene TRBV7-9, with D unresolved. V lost 8 bases and J lost 11, with 9 bases in between. CDR1 is SEHNR, CDR2 FQNEAQ, per germline (reference sequence). This CDR3 has 9 residues. CDR3 amino acids: CASPTRAFF. The CDR3 nucleotides are TGTGCCAGCCCTACCCGTGCTTTCTTT.

In its sample, this clone was seen a few times. V usage is TRBV19 and J usage is TRBJ1-2; D gene unclear. Looked up from germline, CDR1 is LNHDA and CDR2 is SQIVND (reference sequence). The V and J ends lost 10 bases and 8 bases respectively, with 20 bases between them. The CDR3 is 13 residues long. The DNA of the CDR3 is TGTGCCATCCAGAGGGAGGGCCCCGTCGGCTACACCTTC. Its translation is CAIQREGPVGYTF.

This clone has more than one count but fewer than ten. The chain combines TRBV9 with TRBJ2-7; D is uncertain. The CDR3 is made up of 13 amino acids. Trimming pared 4 bases from V and 7 bases from J, leaving 15 bases between. Looked up from germline, CDR1 is SGDLS and CDR2 is YYNGEE. The chain's CDR3 is CASSHDPLLEQYF. The CDR3 bases are TGTGCCAGCAGCCACGACCCTCTTTTGGAGCAGTACTTC.

This clone was seen a few times. The V gene is TRBV6-5, the J gene TRBJ2-2; 8 nucleotides agree with TRBD1. Germline V gives CDR1 MNHEY, CDR2 SVGAGI. V lost 5 bases to trimming and J lost 7 bases; unmatched junction nucleotides: 9. This CDR3 spans 15 amino acids. CDR3 amino acids: CASSLGQGGSGELFF. In DNA form, the CDR3 reads TGTGCCAGCAGTCTAGGACAGGGTGGTAGCGGGGAGCTGTTTTTT.

This sequence joins TRBV5-1 and TRBJ2-1, with D perhaps matching TRBD1 or TRBD2 (6 bases each). Trimming removed 0 bases from V and 9 bases from J, with 16 bases in between. The CDR3 has 15 amino acids. Germline assignment: CDR1 SGHRS and CDR2 YFSETQ. The DNA for the CDR3 is TGCGCCAGCAGCTTGGAGCCGGGGGCCCTCCCTGAGCAGTTCTTC. Protein product: CASSLEPGALPEQFF.

This chain uses TRBV7-9 with TRBJ2-3; 11 nucleotides align to TRBD1. V lost 7 bases to trimming and J lost 2 bases; unmatched junction nucleotides: 8. The length of the CDR3 is 16 residues. Germline V gene data show CDR1 as SEHNR and CDR2 as FQNEAQ (reference sequence). CDR3 residues: CASTREGQGDTDTQYF. The CDR3 DNA is TGTGCCAGCACCCGAGAGGGACAGGGGGACACAGATACGCAGTATTTT.

This clone was seen only a few times. The chain is built from TRBV5-6 and TRBJ1-1; no firm D call. Trimming stripped 3 bases from V and 11 bases from J, with 14 bases between. Germline CDR1 and CDR2: SGHDT and YYEEEE. This CDR3 has 12 amino acids. The CDR3 region has the DNA TGTGCCAGCAGCTATCAATCTGAACTTGCTTTCTTT. Translated, it gives CASSYQSELAFF.

In this sample, this clone turned up a few times. The rearrangement uses TRBV4-1 and TRBJ2-5; possible D gene TRBD2, 6 bases. Germline CDR1 reads MGHRA; CDR2 reads YSYEKL. The CDR3 totals 15 residues. V was shortened by 3 bases and J by 1 base, with 12 bases between the two germline ends. CDR3 in amino acids: CASSHLRGIQETQYF. The CDR3 DNA reads as TGCGCCAGCAGCCATTTACGCGGGATCCAAGAGACCCAGTACTTC.

This clone was picked up a small number of times. This sample also contains other DNA sequences that code for the same CDR3. The CDR3 region is CASSLAYGTDTQYF. The CDR3, as DNA: TGTGCCAGCAGCTTAGCATATGGCACAGATACGCAGTATTTT. The chain couples TRBV7-2 to TRBJ2-3; D is uncertain. Germline CDR1 and CDR2: SGHTA and FQGNSA. The CDR3 totals 14 residues. V was shortened by 0 bases and J by 1 base, with 5 bases between the two germline ends. The variable domain in full, with the rest retrieved from reference TRBV7-2 and TRBJ2-3, is GAGVSQSPSNKVTEKGKDVELRCDPISGHTALYWYRQSLGQGLEFLIYFQGNSAPDKSGLPSDRFSAERTGGSVSTLTIQRTQQEDSAVYLCASSLAYGTDTQYFGPGTRLTVL.

The gene calls are TRBV4-1 and TRBJ2-3, with D tentatively TRBD1 (6 bases). The V gene lost 1 base and the J gene lost 2 bases, with 19 bases spanning the gap. CDR1 is MGHRA, CDR2 YSYEKL, per germline. This CDR3 has 18 amino acids. The CDR3 loop is CASSQAERQGMVTDTQYF. The CDR3 nucleotides read TGCGCCAGCAGCCAAGCCGAACGGCAGGGGATGGTCACAGATACGCAGTATTTT.

This clone was detected a few times. This chain uses TRBV2 with TRBJ2-1, with 10 bases identical to TRBD2. The V segment lost 7 bases and the J segment 3 bases; nucleotides outside the gene matches: 3. Germline CDR1 SNHLY, CDR2 FYNNEI. The CDR3 is made up of 14 amino acids. The CDR3 here is CASKIAGGYNEQFF. The CDR3 nucleotides are TGTGCCAGCAAGATAGCGGGGGGCTACAATGAGCAGTTCTTC.

The chain joins TRBV28 to TRBJ2-4; TRBD2 is a possible D gene (6 bases). Trimming pared 5 bases from V and 0 bases from J, leaving 11 bases between. This CDR3 region has 15 residues. In germline, CDR1 is MDHEN, CDR2 SYDVKM. CDR3 protein: CASSERRGAKNIQYF. In DNA, the CDR3 is TGTGCCAGCAGTGAAAGGAGGGGAGCCAAAAACATTCAGTACTTC.